A selection of T cell receptor beta chains follows, all from one sample in a study of T-cell memory formation after mild COVID-19. TCRdb recomputed calls from the 5' RACE reads with MiXCR, one row per CDR3 protein. The sample has about 560,000 distinct CDR3 sequences; over 15% are singletons. Sequencing was done on a sample of PBMCs or a T cell subset sorted from them (not recorded which). The receptor source for this set is an adult woman who had mild COVID-19 (a few samples of this study predate the infection). Cell type and time point are not known. Both conserved end residues are part of each CDR3. D genes are given only for firm matches. The size entry is marked missing in some rows and otherwise reads once, few, many or a size class.

>TRBJ1-6|NA|TRBV7-2|NA
TGTGCCAGCGGCTTGCCGGGACGGCCCCAGTCACCCCTCCACTTT
CASGLPGRPQSPLHF
>TRBJ1-1|NA|TRBV7-2|NA
TGTGCCAGCAGCAGAGACAGGCGGGAGGCTTTCTTT
CASSRDRREAFF
>TRBJ2-3|few|TRBV2|NA
TGTGCCAGCAGTGATTGGAGCACAGATACGCAGTATTTT
CASSDWSTDTQYF
>TRBJ2-3|once|TRBV29-1|TRBD2
TGCAGCGTTGAAGATAGCGGGGGGCCGTCAGATACGCAGTATTTT
CSVEDSGGPSDTQYF
>TRBJ2-7|NA|TRBV30|TRBD1
TGTGCCTGGAGTCATTTCAGGGGGTACGAGCAGTACTTC
CAWSHFRGYEQYF
>TRBJ1-3|NA|TRBV5-1|NA
TGCGCCAGCAGCTTGGACAGCTCTTATGGAAACACCATATATTTT
CASSLDSSYGNTIYF
>TRBJ2-6|NA|TRBV5-1|TRBD1
TGCGCCAGCAGCTCTGGACAGGGTTACTCTGGGGCCAACGTCCTGACTTTC
CASSSGQGYSGANVLTF
>TRBJ2-6|NA|TRBV9|NA
TGTGCCAGCAGCCTAGACCCCCTTCTCCACCCGGACCACTCTGGGGCCAACGTCCTGACTTTC
CASSLDPLLHPDHSGANVLTF
>TRBJ2-3|NA|TRBV29-1|NA
TGCAGCGTTGTAAGGCAACCCTTCACAGATACGCAGTATTTT
CSVVRQPFTDTQYF
>TRBJ1-2|few|TRBV5-6|TRBD1
TGTGCCAGCAGCTGGAGGGACAGGGGGCTTGGCTACACCTTC
CASSWRDRGLGYTF
>TRBJ2-1|NA|TRBV5-1|NA
TGCGCCAGCAGAGGGGTCTCCTACAATGAGCAGTTCTTC
CASRGVSYNEQFF
>TRBJ1-4|NA|TRBV30|TRBD1
TGTGCCTCGGGACAGGGGATTAAGGCAACTAATGAAAAACTGTTTTTT
CASGQGIKATNEKLFF
>TRBJ2-1|few|TRBV25-1|TRBD2
TGTGCCAGCAGAAAGAGCGGGAGGGACAATGAGCAGTTCTTC
CASRKSGRDNEQFF
>TRBJ1-2|few|TRBV5-4|NA
TGTGCCAGCAGCGCGCGCGTCACGAATCCCTCGCCGGACTATGGCTACACCTTC
CASSARVTNPSPDYGYTF
>TRBJ2-7|NA|TRBV7-9|NA
TGTGCCAGCAGCTCATTCGCGCGGCAGACATACTACGAGCAGTACTTC
CASSSFARQTYYEQYF
>TRBJ2-7|few|TRBV7-2|TRBD1
TGTGCCAGCAGCGCCTATACCGGGACAGCCTACGAGCAGTACTTC
CASSAYTGTAYEQYF
>TRBJ2-7|NA|TRBV2|TRBD1
TGTGCCAGCGTAGAGGGGGCCCCCTACGAGCAGTACTTC
CASVEGAPYEQYF
>TRBJ2-7|few|TRBV30|NA
TGTGCCTGGAACGGGGGAGCCCCCTCTTACGAGCAGTACTTC
CAWNGGAPSYEQYF
>TRBJ1-1|NA|TRBV11-2|NA
TGTGCCAGCACCCACCTCCGGAACACTGAAGCTTTCTTT
CASTHLRNTEAFF
>TRBJ1-1|NA|TRBV9|TRBD1
TGTGCCAGCAGCATCCGCGACAGGGCCGACACTGAAGCTTTCTTT
CASSIRDRADTEAFF
>TRBJ2-1|NA|TRBV5-4|NA
TGTGCCAGCAGCTTGGGGACTACCACCTACAATGAGCAGTTCTTC
CASSLGTTTYNEQFF
>TRBJ2-4|NA|TRBV7-6|NA
TGTGCCAGCAGCCGAGCTCGACGAGAAGGGGACATTCAGTACTTC
CASSRARREGDIQYF
>TRBJ2-1|NA|TRBV24-1|TRBD2
TGTGCCACGACCGCTAGCGGGAGAAATGAGCAGTTCTTC
CATTASGRNEQFF
>TRBJ2-1|NA|TRBV24-1|TRBD1
TGTGCCACCAGTGATCACCCCGGGACAGGGGCCGATGAGCAGTTCTTC
CATSDHPGTGADEQFF
>TRBJ1-1|few|TRBV6-5|NA
TGTGCCAGCAGTTACGAGGGGGGCAGGGCTTTCTTT
CASSYEGGRAFF
>TRBJ2-3|NA|TRBV12-3/TRBV12-4|TRBD1
TGTGCCAGCAGTTTTGACAGGGAAGCAGATACGCAGTATTTT
CASSFDREADTQYF
>TRBJ2-7|NA|TRBV29-1|NA
TGCAGCGCGGTTCGGGGGATAGGATCCCGCTCCTACGAGCAGTACTTC
CSAVRGIGSRSYEQYF
>TRBJ1-4|NA|TRBV3-1|NA
TGTGCCAGCAGCCCAAACCCAGTAGAAAAACTGTTTTTT
CASSPNPVEKLFF
>TRBJ2-2|few|TRBV5-1|TRBD1
TGCGCCAGCAGCCCTCAGGGGGCTGGCGGGGAGCTGTTTTTT
CASSPQGAGGELFF
>TRBJ2-6|NA|TRBV24-1|NA
TGTGCCACCAGTGATGCTTTGAACTCTGGGGCCAACGTCCTGACTTTC
CATSDALNSGANVLTF
>TRBJ2-4|NA|TRBV20-1|NA
TGCAGTGCTAGGAATGACCTACTTTTGGCCAAAAACATTCAGTACTTC
CSARNDLLLAKNIQYF
>TRBJ1-5|few|TRBV5-1|TRBD1
TGCGCCAGCAGCTTGACAGGGGTGATCAATCAGCCCCAGCATTTT
CASSLTGVINQPQHF
>TRBJ2-5|NA|TRBV20-1|NA
TGCAGTGCTTCACACCCACGGACAGGGAGGGGACAGACCCAGTACTTC
CSASHPRTGRGQTQYF
>TRBJ2-3|NA|TRBV19|NA
TGTGCCAGTAGCCCCTGGTACGGGAAAAGGACAGATACGCAGTATTTT
CASSPWYGKRTDTQYF
>TRBJ2-1|NA|TRBV7-2|NA
TGTGCCAGCAGCTTAGATGGGCGGGGCGTCTCGAATGAGCAGTTCTTC
CASSLDGRGVSNEQFF
>TRBJ1-2|NA|TRBV4-1|NA
TGCGCCAGCAGCCAATCCCAGGTTCTGAACTATGGCTACACCTTC
CASSQSQVLNYGYTF
>TRBJ2-1|NA|TRBV5-1|TRBD2
TGCGCCAGCAGCTTGGGGGGACTAGCGGGAGAAGGTGAGCAGTTCTTC
CASSLGGLAGEGEQFF
>TRBJ2-3|few|TRBV11-2|TRBD2
TGTGCCAGCAGCCAAGCGGGGGCGGGGGCAGATACGCAGTATTTT
CASSQAGAGADTQYF
>TRBJ2-7|few|TRBV5-4|NA
TGTGCCAGCAGCCCGCCGGGTAAGCCCCTCTACGAGCAGTACTTC
CASSPPGKPLYEQYF
>TRBJ1-1|NA|TRBV6-5|NA
TGTGCCAGCAGTCGCAGAGCAGAGCTTGAAGCTTTCTTT
CASSRRAELEAFF
>TRBJ1-2|NA|TRBV4-2|TRBD1
TGTGCCAGCAGCCAAGAATGGGGGGGACAGGGCTCCTATGGCTACACCTTC
CASSQEWGGQGSYGYTF
>TRBJ2-3|NA|TRBV4-3|TRBD1
TGCGCCAGCAGCCGACGACAGGGGGCGAGCACAGATACGCAGTATTTT
CASSRRQGASTDTQYF
>TRBJ2-5|NA|TRBV15|NA
TGTGCCACCAGCAGAGTGGAGGGCAGGGTAAAGACCCAGTACTTC
CATSRVEGRVKTQYF
>TRBJ2-1|few|TRBV7-9|TRBD2
TGTGCCAGCAGCGAAGTTTCTAGCGGGAGTTCCTACAATGAGCAGTTCTTC
CASSEVSSGSSYNEQFF
>TRBJ1-1|few|TRBV12-3/TRBV12-4|NA
TGTGCCAGCAGTAGTGACGCCAGGGGAGTGATGGAAGCTTTCTTT
CASSSDARGVMEAFF
>TRBJ2-7|NA|TRBV18|NA
TGTGCCAGCTCACCACCAGCCAGAGCCCACTACGAGCAGTACTTC
CASSPPARAHYEQYF
>TRBJ2-2|few|TRBV7-3|NA
TGTGCCAGCAGTCCCGACGTCACCGGGGAGCTGTTTTTT
CASSPDVTGELFF
>TRBJ2-3|few|TRBV2|TRBD2
TGTGCCAGCAGTGGATCTAGCGGGGGGGCCACAGATACGCAGTATTTT
CASSGSSGGATDTQYF
>TRBJ2-1|NA|TRBV4-1|NA
TGCGCCAGCAGCCCGTTTACCGCAGCCTCCCCCTACAATGAGCAGTTCTTC
CASSPFTAASPYNEQFF
>TRBJ2-2|NA|TRBV30|NA
TGTGCCTGGAGGCACGGAGGGAACACCGGGGAGCTGTTTTTT
CAWRHGGNTGELFF
>TRBJ2-3|NA|TRBV3-1|NA
TGTGCCAGCAGCCAACATCGGGTTCTGGCAGATACGCAGTATTTT
CASSQHRVLADTQYF
>TRBJ2-1|NA|TRBV18|TRBD1
TGTGCCAGCTCACGACTCGGGACAGATAACAATGAGCAGTTCTTC
CASSRLGTDNNEQFF
>TRBJ2-7|few|TRBV7-2|TRBD2
TGTGCCTCCTCCCCGGGTGGCGGGAGACCGTCTCTCCAGTACTTC
CASSPGGGRPSLQYF
>TRBJ2-1|few|TRBV5-1|NA
TGCGCCAGCAGCTTAACCGGGACTCCCTACAATGAGCAGTTCTTC
CASSLTGTPYNEQFF